The clone carrying this T cell receptor beta chain has only one observation. This sample is part of a study of cytomegalovirus exposure and HLA in healthy donors. For the study at large: The same platform used for the 650 to 850 first-cohort repertoires was also used for the approximately 120 validation repertoires, as a later analysis reported.

Germline V lookup: CDR1 SQVTM, CDR2 ANQGSEA. V lost 2 bases and J lost 7; bases outside the gene matches: 12. The CDR3 sequence is 16 residues long. Generated by immunoSEQ multiplex PCR, the TCRdb table keeps only in-frame clones and is missing some. This repertoire shows around 98,000 clones, roughly 84% found once; its top ten account for 6.3%. The donors belonged to the roughly 110-subject validation cohort, separate from the roughly 650-subject first cohort. The receptor's source is a young man in good health and CMV-seropositive. The sequencing sample was made of PBMCs. V gene TRBV29-1 combines with J gene TRBJ1-5; TRBD1 matches 9 bases. CDR3 in amino acids: CSVELPRTGAHQPQHF. The CDR3 DNA follows: TGCAGCGTTGAACTCCCCAGGACAGGGGCCCACCAGCCCCAGCATTTT.